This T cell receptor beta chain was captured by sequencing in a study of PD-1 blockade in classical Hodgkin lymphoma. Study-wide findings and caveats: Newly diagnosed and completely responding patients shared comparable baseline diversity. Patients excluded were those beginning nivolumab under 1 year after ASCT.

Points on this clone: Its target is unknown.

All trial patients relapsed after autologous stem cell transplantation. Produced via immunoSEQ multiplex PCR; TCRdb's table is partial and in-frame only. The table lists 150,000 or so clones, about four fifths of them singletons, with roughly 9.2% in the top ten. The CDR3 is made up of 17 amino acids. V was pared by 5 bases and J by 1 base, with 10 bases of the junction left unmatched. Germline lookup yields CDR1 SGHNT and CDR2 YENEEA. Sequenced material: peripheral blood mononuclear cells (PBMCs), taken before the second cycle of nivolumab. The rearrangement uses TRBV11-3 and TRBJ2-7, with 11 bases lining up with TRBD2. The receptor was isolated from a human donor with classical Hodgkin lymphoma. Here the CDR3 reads CASSPGAGTSGSYEQYF. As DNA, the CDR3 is TGTGCCAGCAGCCCCGGAGCCGGGACTAGCGGATCCTACGAGCAGTACTTC.